This T cell receptor beta chain was identified during a study of blood T cell repertoires in COVID-19. Looking at the study overall: Samples came from the United States, Italy and Spain, spanning acute and convalescent COVID-19. Sources were T cells, B-cell-depleted T cells, or PBMCs; the material itself was cDNA or gDNA.

The Seattle site enrolled patients during active infection and followed them longitudinally. In the original workflow: Amplification with reference gene primers provided the estimates of nucleated cell counts. Only in-frame clones appear in the TCRdb table, and some are missing; sequencing was by immunoSEQ multiplex PCR. For V, J and clone size, that table is used; D and trimming come from the DNA. The data hold some 350,000 clones, with roughly 90% observed a single time. Germline values: CDR1 LGHNA, CDR2 YNFKEQ. V dropped 0 bases and J dropped 8; count of bases not matched to a gene: 9. This CDR3 contains 17 residues.

The specimen sequenced was peripheral blood. This sequence was found in a woman aged 25 to 39 with COVID-19, enrolled during active disease. The rearrangement joins TRBV4-2 to TRBJ2-1; 11 nucleotides align to TRBD1. The CDR3 region is CASSQDPPDRGQHEQFF. CDR3 nucleotide sequence: TGTGCCAGCAGCCAAGATCCCCCGGACAGGGGGCAACATGAGCAGTTCTTC.